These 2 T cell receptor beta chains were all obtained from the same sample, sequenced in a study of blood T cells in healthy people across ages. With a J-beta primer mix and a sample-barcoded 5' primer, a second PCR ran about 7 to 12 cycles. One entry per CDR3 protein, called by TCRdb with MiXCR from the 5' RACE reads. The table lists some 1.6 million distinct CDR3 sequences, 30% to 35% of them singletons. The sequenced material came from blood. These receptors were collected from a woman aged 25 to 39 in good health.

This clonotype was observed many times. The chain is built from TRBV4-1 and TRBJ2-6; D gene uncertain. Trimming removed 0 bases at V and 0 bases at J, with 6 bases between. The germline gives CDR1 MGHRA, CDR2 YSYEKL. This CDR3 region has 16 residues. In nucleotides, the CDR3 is TGCGCCAGCAGCCAAGAAGGCCTCTCTGGGGCCAACGTCCTGACTTTC. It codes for CASSQEGLSGANVLTF.

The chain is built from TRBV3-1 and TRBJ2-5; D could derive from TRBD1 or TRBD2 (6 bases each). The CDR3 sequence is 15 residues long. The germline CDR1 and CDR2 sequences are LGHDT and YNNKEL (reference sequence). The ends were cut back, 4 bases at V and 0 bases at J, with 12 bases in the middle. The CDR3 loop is CASSPGGTHQETQYF. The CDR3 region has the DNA TGTGCCAGCAGCCCAGGCGGGACACACCAAGAGACCCAGTACTTC.